Each of the 28 T cell receptor beta chains below was sequenced from the same sample in a study of cytomegalovirus exposure and HLA in healthy donors. Vbeta (60) and Jbeta (13) primers were used in the PCR. The repertoire was sequenced with immunoSEQ multiplex PCR; TCRdb's copy has only in-frame clones and lacks some. The top ten clones hold 2.5% to 3% of a sample with 200,000 to 250,000 clones, around 80% of them seen once. Sequenced material: PBMCs. The source of these receptors is a man aged 25 to 40 in good health and CMV-seronegative.

V and J are TRBV5-1 and TRBJ1-6, with D hard to call. V was trimmed by 1 base and J by 10 bases, leaving 15 bases between them. From germline, CDR1 is SGHRS and CDR2 YFSETQ. The CDR3 runs 15 residues. CDR3 loop: CASSLKPGKDSPLHF. In DNA form, the CDR3 reads TGCGCCAGCAGCTTGAAACCGGGAAAAGACTCACCCCTCCACTTT.

This clone has just one count. V is TRBV6-1 and J is TRBJ1-2, with D maybe TRBD1 (5 bases). Trimming cost V 2 bases and J 2 bases, with 12 bases left between them. Germline CDR1 reads MNHNS; CDR2 reads SASEGT. This CDR3 spans 15 amino acids. CDR3 bases: TGTGCCAGCAGTGAATACCAGGGCCTGAACTATGGCTACACCTTC. Residues: CASSEYQGLNYGYTF.

The chain uses TRBV7-2 and TRBJ1-1; D might be TRBD1 (5 bases). The germline V gene has CDR1 SGHTA and CDR2 FQGNSA. The CDR3 runs 15 residues. Trimming pared 1 base from V and 0 bases from J, leaving 9 bases between. CDR3 loop: CASSLGRVMNTEAFF. CDR3 DNA sequence: TGTGCCAGCAGCTTAGGCAGGGTCATGAACACTGAAGCTTTCTTT.

V and J are TRBV29-1 and TRBJ2-7; a possible D gene is TRBD1 (6 bases). Trimming shortened V by 1 base and J by 3 bases, and 10 bases separated the two germline ends. This CDR3 region has 13 residues. Germline CDR1 is SQVTM and CDR2 is ANQGSEA. CDR3 sequence reads: CSVEAGAGYEQYF. CDR3 sequence (DNA): TGCAGCGTTGAAGCAGGGGCGGGCTACGAGCAGTACTTC.

The chain has TRBV5-1 and TRBJ1-4; no reliable D call. This CDR3 is built from 15 residues. Per the germline V gene, CDR1 is SGHRS and CDR2 is YFSETQ. Trimming removed 0 bases at V and 1 base at J, with 7 bases between. CDR3 sequence: CASSLGSGTNEKLFF. The CDR3 bases are TGCGCCAGCAGCTTGGGAAGCGGAACTAATGAAAAACTGTTTTTT.

This clone was observed a handful of times. The V gene is TRBV5-1, the J gene TRBJ1-2; 7 bases map to TRBD1. V lost 0 bases, J lost 4 bases, and 3 bases stayed unmatched. CDR3 length: 14 residues. Per germline, CDR1 SGHRS and CDR2 YFSETQ. The CDR3 region has the DNA TGCGCCAGCAGCTTGGGACAGGGCGGCTATGGCTACACCTTC. It is translated as CASSLGQGGYGYTF.

The chain has TRBV20-1 and TRBJ2-1, with TRBD2 identical over 7 bases. The CDR3 runs to 10 residues. J lost 10 bases, V lost 6 bases, and 3 bases had no gene match. CDR1 is DFQATT and CDR2 is SNEGSKA in the germline V gene (reference sequence). The CDR3 loop reads CSAILAEQFF. For the CDR3, the DNA is TGCAGTGCCATACTAGCGGAGCAGTTCTTC.

The V gene is TRBV23-1, the J gene TRBJ1-5; 7 bases are shared with TRBD1. TRBV23-1 has ORF status, its function being uncertain. The CDR3 spans 17 residues. With V trimmed by 5 bases and J by 6 bases, 16 bases remained unmatched. CDR3 nucleotide sequence: TGCGCCAGCAGTGCGAATCGGGAACAGGGGAGGTCTCAGCCCCAGCATTTT. The encoded protein is CASSANREQGRSQPQHF.

The chain carries TRBV7-2 and TRBJ1-1, with TRBD1 matching 8 bases. The CDR3 covers 15 residues. Unmatched junction bases numbered 5, after V lost 4 bases and J lost 1 base. Germline V gene data show CDR1 as SGHTA and CDR2 as FQGNSA. The CDR3: CASSSYDRGNTEAFF. CDR3 nucleotides: TGTGCCAGCAGCTCCTACGACAGGGGGAACACTGAAGCTTTCTTT.

The CDR3 sequence is CASSFPGEEAFF. The CDR3, as DNA: TGCGCCAGCAGCTTTCCCGGGGAGGAAGCTTTCTTT. The V and J genes are TRBV5-1 and TRBJ1-1; D not certain. V lost 2 bases, J lost 8 bases, and 10 bases lay in between. The germline V gene has CDR1 SGHRS and CDR2 YFSETQ. CDR3 length: 12 amino acids.

The chain joins TRBV7-2 to TRBJ2-3, with D maybe TRBD2 (5 bases). This CDR3 has 16 amino acids. Trimming took 4 bases from V and 2 from J, leaving 16 bases between them. CDR1 and CDR2 (germline): SGHTA, FQGNSA. For the CDR3, the DNA is TGTGCCAGCAGCTACATCCTTGGACTGGCCACAGATACGCAGTATTTT. This translates into CASSYILGLATDTQYF.

The chain links TRBV7-2 to TRBJ2-4; 8 bases are shared with TRBD2. V dropped 5 bases and J dropped 6; count of bases not matched to a gene: 9. The CDR3 covers 15 residues. Germline V gene sequence: CDR1 SGHTA, CDR2 FQGNSA. Here the CDR3 reads CASSRGGRPLNIQYF. CDR3 bases: TGTGCCAGCAGCCGTGGCGGGAGGCCCCTAAACATTCAGTACTTC.

This chain joins TRBV7-2 and TRBJ1-1, with D possibly TRBD1 on 5 matching bases. This CDR3 has 14 amino acids. CDR1 SGHTA and CDR2 FQGNSA come from the germline V gene. V lost 1 base and J lost 9, with 15 bases in between. The CDR3 coding sequence is TGTGCCAGCAGCTTAGACGGGGCGGGGATCCAAGCTTTCTTT. Residues: CASSLDGAGIQAFF.

The chain has TRBV7-9 and TRBJ2-5; D call uncertain. CDR1 SEHNR and CDR2 FQNEAQ come from the germline V gene (reference sequence). Between the trimmed V and J ends, which lost 4 bases and 4 bases, there was a span of 16 bases. This CDR3 comprises 15 residues. This CDR3 is CASSSPRSLGETQYF. The CDR3 bases are TGTGCCAGCAGCTCCCCGCGGTCGCTAGGAGAGACCCAGTACTTC.

The table lists this clone with a few counts. The chain is built from TRBV7-8 and TRBJ1-2, with 8 bases matching TRBD1. Germline lookup yields CDR1 SGHVS and CDR2 FQNEAQ. This CDR3 is 16 amino acids long. With 5 bases clipped from V and 4 bases from J, the junction kept 12 bases outside the gene matches. This chain's CDR3 is CASSPSARDRFYGYTF. The CDR3 nucleotides read TGTGCCAGCAGCCCCTCGGCAAGGGACAGGTTCTATGGCTACACCTTC.

V gene TRBV2 combines with J gene TRBJ2-7; 8 bases fit TRBD2. V shed 6 bases, J shed 2 bases, and the junction held 6 bases outside the gene matches. Germline V gene sequence: CDR1 SNHLY, CDR2 FYNNEI. CDR3 length equals 14 residues. CDR3 sequence (DNA): TGTGCCAGCAGAATCCGGGAGGGGGCCTACGAGCAGTACTTC. It encodes CASRIREGAYEQYF.

This chain uses TRBV28 with TRBJ2-7; 7 nucleotides align to TRBD1. The CDR3 totals 13 residues. J was trimmed by 7 bases and V by 6 bases; bases with no gene match: 9. In germline, CDR1 is MDHEN, CDR2 SYDVKM. CDR3 nucleotide sequence: TGTGCCAGCAGCCCCATTAACAGGGGAGAGCAGTACTTC. Amino acids: CASSPINRGEQYF.

The rearrangement uses TRBV6-5 and TRBJ1-1, with no clear D. Trimming removed 4 bases from V and 0 bases from J, with 12 bases in between. This CDR3 has 15 amino acids. Germline CDR1 reads MNHEY; CDR2 reads SVGAGI. The CDR3 coding sequence is TGTGCCAGCAGTTCCGACCTGAGGATGAACACTGAAGCTTTCTTT. Its translation is CASSSDLRMNTEAFF.

CDR3 amino acids: CASSFLGSQLTDTQYF. In DNA form, the CDR3 reads TGCGCCAGCAGCTTCCTCGGGAGCCAACTCACAGATACGCAGTATTTT. The chain uses TRBV5-1 and TRBJ2-3; TRBD2 might be the D (6 bases). The CDR3 spans 16 residues. Per germline, CDR1 SGHRS and CDR2 YFSETQ. The V and J ends lost 2 bases and 2 bases respectively, with 15 bases between them. Drawing the rest from reference TRBV5-1 and TRBJ2-3, the complete variable domain is KAGVTQTPRYLIKTRGQQVTLSCSPISGHRSVSWYQQTPGQGLQFLFEYFSETQRNKGNFPGRFSGRQFSNSRSEMNVSTLELGDSALYLCASSFLGSQLTDTQYFGPGTRLTVL.

On this clone itself: Other DNA sequences of this sample code for an identical CDR3. J is TRBJ2-7 and V is TRBV7-6; 8 bases agree with TRBD1. CDR1 is SGHVS, CDR2 FNYEAQ, per germline. The V gene end was trimmed by 1 base and the J gene end by 2 bases; junction bases not matched to a gene: 4. There are 15 residues in the CDR3. The CDR3 loop is CASSLEDRAAYEQYF. The CDR3 bases are TGTGCCAGCAGCTTAGAGGACAGGGCTGCCTACGAGCAGTACTTC.

The chain couples TRBV5-6 to TRBJ2-5; 10 nucleotides agree with TRBD2. In germline, CDR1 is SGHDT, CDR2 YYEEEE. The CDR3 contains 16 residues. Unmatched junction bases numbered 10, after V lost 3 bases and J lost 5 bases. CDR3 bases: TGTGCCAGCAGCTCAGGGGTTGAGCGGGGGGGGGAGACCCAGTACTTC. It specifies CASSSGVERGGETQYF. The full variable domain, in which reference TRBV5-6 and TRBJ2-5 provide the parts outside the CDR3, is DAGVTQSPTHLIKTRGQQVTLRCSPKSGHDTVSWYQQALGQGPQFIFQYYEEEERQRGNFPDRFSGHQFPNYSSELNVNALLLGDSALYLCASSSGVERGGETQYFGPGTRLLVL.

The chain employs TRBV7-9 and TRBJ2-1; maybe TRBD1 (5 bases). V was cut by 5 bases and J by 7 bases, with 9 bases left in between. Per the germline V gene, CDR1 is SEHNR and CDR2 is FQNEAQ (reference sequence). The CDR3 consists of 12 residues. The CDR3 loop reads CASSQTGNEQFF. The CDR3 nucleotides are TGTGCCAGCAGCCAAACAGGAAATGAGCAGTTCTTC.

This chain connects TRBV6-1 to TRBJ2-5, with 10 nucleotides matching TRBD2. Germline lookup yields CDR1 MNHNS and CDR2 SASEGT. The CDR3 is 15 amino acids. V was pared by 4 bases and J by 9 bases, with 11 bases of the junction left unmatched. DNA for the CDR3: TGTGCCAGCAGTGGGAGCGGGGGGGTGCTTTGGGCCCAGTACTTC. This encodes CASSGSGGVLWAQYF.

The chain recombines TRBV10-1 with TRBJ2-5, with 9 positions matching TRBD1. After removal of 3 bases from V and 5 bases from J, the junction contained 7 bases not matched to a gene. Per germline, CDR1 WNHNN and CDR2 SYGVQD (reference sequence). The CDR3 covers 15 residues. CDR3 sequence: CASSEAGTGHETQYF. The CDR3 DNA sequence: TGCGCCAGCAGTGAAGCCGGGACAGGGCATGAGACCCAGTACTTC.

The gene calls are TRBV2 and TRBJ2-7; D ambiguous. The V gene lost 2 bases and the J gene lost 7 bases, with 12 bases spanning the gap. The CDR3 covers 13 residues. Germline loops: CDR1 SNHLY, CDR2 FYNNEI. The CDR3 spells CASSEYTAREQYF. The CDR3 DNA reads as TGTGCCAGCAGTGAATACACGGCGAGGGAGCAGTACTTC.

V and J are TRBV15 and TRBJ1-1; D unclear. The germline V gene encodes CDR1 LNHNV and CDR2 YYDKDF (reference sequence). CDR3 length: 12 residues. V was cut by 4 bases and J by 7 bases, with 10 bases left in between. The CDR3 DNA reads as TGTGCCACCAGCACGGGAGTGAGTGAAGCTTTCTTT. It yields the protein CATSTGVSEAFF.

This chain joins TRBV5-4 and TRBJ1-2; 9 bases fit TRBD1. The germline V gene has CDR1 SGHNT and CDR2 YYREEE (reference sequence). V lost 6 bases and J lost 4; bases outside the gene matches: 16. CDR3 length equals 17 residues. The CDR3: CASTPGQGPPIGYGYTF. The CDR3 bases are TGTGCCAGCACGCCGGGACAGGGTCCCCCAATAGGCTATGGCTACACCTTC.

The chain recombines TRBV7-8 with TRBJ2-2; the D is unclear. This CDR3 is 18 amino acids long. Deletions cut 1 base from V and 0 bases from J, with 15 bases between. CDR1 and CDR2 (germline): SGHVS, FQNEAQ. CDR3 amino acids: CASSLGRTLATNTGELFF. As DNA, the CDR3 is TGTGCCAGCAGCTTAGGAAGAACGCTCGCGACGAACACCGGGGAGCTGTTTTTT.